These T cell receptor beta chains were read from a single sample in a study of T cells in Graves' hyperthyroidism and ophthalmopathy. TCRdb re-called the multiplex PCR reads through MiXCR, storing one row per CDR3 protein. The sample lists about 720,000 distinct CDR3 sequences; 16% were seen once. Sequencing was performed on blood. The source is a man aged 18 to 35 with Graves' hyperthyroidism. CDR3s include the opening cysteine and the closing phenylalanine or tryptophan. The order of the fields is V gene, clone size, J gene, D gene, CDR3 protein, CDR3 DNA. A D gene is named only where the DNA matches it firmly. For some rows the clone size is stated as once, few or many, or as a class when expanded; others skip it.

>TRBV12-3/TRBV12-4|.|TRBJ2-1|.
CASSFGIALPENEQFF
TGTGCCAGCAGTTTCGGAATAGCATTACCAGAGAATGAGCAGTTCTTC
>TRBV9|few|TRBJ2-7|.
CASSVGKDSVEQYF
TGTGCCAGCAGCGTAGGGAAAGACTCGGTCGAGCAGTACTTC
>TRBV18|many|TRBJ1-1|.
CASSGRAQNTEAFF
TGTGCCAGCTCCGGCAGGGCGCAGAACACTGAAGCTTTCTTT
>TRBV20-1|many|TRBJ2-1|.
CSAPPDPAGNEQFF
TGCAGTGCTCCCCCGGATCCGGCGGGGAATGAGCAGTTCTTC
>TRBV11-2|.|TRBJ2-7|.
CASSSPPGDEQYF
TGTGCCAGCAGCTCCCCCCCCGGCGACGAGCAGTACTTC
>TRBV24-1|.|TRBJ2-3|.
CATSDADITDTQYF
TGTGCCACCAGTGATGCTGATATTACAGATACGCAGTATTTT
>TRBV20-1|.|TRBJ1-2|.
CSAREVTGYTF
TGCAGTGCCAGAGAAGTTACAGGCTACACCTTC
>TRBV7-9|many|TRBJ2-1|TRBD1
CAIKDRSSYNEQFF
TGTGCCATCAAGGACAGGAGCTCCTACAATGAGCAGTTCTTC
>TRBV12-3/TRBV12-4|many|TRBJ2-5|.
CASALGQETQYF
TGTGCCAGCGCACTTGGACAAGAGACCCAGTACTTC
>TRBV28|many|TRBJ2-7|TRBD2
CASSPGGSGSYEQYF
TGTGCCAGCAGCCCTGGGGGGAGCGGGAGCTACGAGCAGTACTTC
>TRBV12-3/TRBV12-4|few|TRBJ1-1|TRBD1
CASFYRGRRTEAFF
TGTGCCAGCTTCTACAGGGGGCGTCGGACTGAAGCTTTCTTT
>TRBV6-1|.|TRBJ2-7|.
CASGGTDYEQYF
TGTGCCAGCGGGGGGACAGACTACGAGCAGTACTTC
>TRBV28|many|TRBJ2-7|.
CASSPRGIAAYEQYF
TGTGCCAGCAGTCCCCGCGGGATAGCGGCTTACGAGCAGTACTTC
>TRBV11-2|many|TRBJ2-1|TRBD2
CASSLVLAGANNEQFF
TGTGCCAGCAGCTTAGTGCTAGCGGGAGCTAACAATGAGCAGTTCTTC
>TRBV5-1|few|TRBJ1-5|TRBD1
CASSFTGESNQPQHF
TGCGCCAGCAGCTTCACAGGGGAAAGCAATCAGCCCCAGCATTTT
>TRBV19|many|TRBJ2-7|.
CASSNGYEQYF
TGTGCCAGCAGTAATGGATACGAGCAGTACTTC
>TRBV12-3/TRBV12-4|few|TRBJ2-2|.
CASKPMGGELFF
TGTGCCAGCAAACCGATGGGCGGGGAGCTGTTTTTT
>TRBV6-2/TRBV6-3|few|TRBJ2-2|.
CASHKGDTGELFF
TGTGCCAGCCACAAAGGAGACACCGGGGAGCTGTTTTTT
>TRBV6-2/TRBV6-3|few|TRBJ1-1|.
CASSYSWGRDTGFF
TGTGCCAGCAGTTACTCTTGGGGCAGGGACACCGGTTTCTTT
>TRBV3-1|many|TRBJ2-1|.
CASSQADVGEFF
TGTGCCAGCAGCCAAGCAGACGTTGGGGAGTTCTTC
>TRBV2|.|TRBJ1-5|.
CASSEARAQPQHF
TGTGCCAGCAGTGAAGCCAGGGCTCAGCCCCAGCATTTT
>TRBV7-2|many|TRBJ2-5|.
CASSPMLGIETQYF
TGTGCCAGCAGCCCAATGCTGGGGATAGAGACCCAGTACTTC
>TRBV12-3/TRBV12-4|many|TRBJ2-6|.
CASSPEGHYSGANVLTF
TGTGCCAGCAGCCCAGAGGGACACTACTCTGGGGCCAACGTCCTGACTTTC
>TRBV28|many|TRBJ1-5|.
CASRGDIRQPQHF
TGTGCCAGCAGGGGGGACATTCGACAGCCCCAGCATTTT
>TRBV28|many|TRBJ2-1|TRBD2
CASSSGLAGGFYNEQFF
TGTGCCAGCAGTTCGGGACTAGCGGGAGGATTCTACAATGAGCAGTTCTTC
>TRBV18|few|TRBJ1-2|TRBD1
CASSFDRGGGYTF
TGTGCCAGCTCATTCGACAGGGGAGGGGGCTACACCTTC
>TRBV4-1|few|TRBJ2-7|.
CASSRSYRDEQYF
TGCGCCAGCAGCCGGAGCTATCGGGACGAGCAGTACTTC
>TRBV20-1|many|TRBJ1-1|TRBD1
CSARPLGQGEAFF
TGCAGTGCTAGACCCCTAGGACAGGGTGAAGCTTTCTTT
>TRBV28|few|TRBJ2-7|TRBD1
CASTLIRDRGRKQYF
TGTGCCAGCACCTTAATCCGGGACAGGGGAAGGAAGCAGTACTTC
>TRBV12-3/TRBV12-4|many|TRBJ2-1|.
CASSPRVAAYNEQFF
TGTGCCAGCAGTCCCCGGGTAGCGGCATACAATGAGCAGTTCTTC
>TRBV11-2|.|TRBJ2-3|TRBD2
CASSLAGGDGDTQYF
TGTGCCAGCAGCTTAGCGGGAGGAGATGGAGATACGCAGTATTTT
>TRBV20-1|.|TRBJ1-2|TRBD1
CSARDRLQGARGYTF
TGCAGTGCTAGAGACCGTCTCCAGGGGGCGAGAGGCTACACCTTC
>TRBV5-1|.|TRBJ2-3|.
CASSSASRGTDTQYF
TGCGCCAGCAGCTCGGCTAGCAGGGGCACAGATACGCAGTATTTT
>TRBV9|.|TRBJ2-1|.
CASSEADISYNEQFF
TGTGCCAGCAGCGAAGCAGACATATCATACAATGAGCAGTTCTTC
>TRBV12-5|few|TRBJ2-7|.
CASGLVLTSRGNEQYF
TGTGCTAGTGGTTTGGTCCTAACTAGCCGGGGGAACGAGCAGTACTTC
>TRBV11-2|few|TRBJ1-5|TRBD1
CASSSADREVDQPQHF
TGTGCCAGCAGCTCCGCGGACAGGGAAGTCGATCAGCCCCAGCATTTT
>TRBV5-1|.|TRBJ2-2|TRBD2
CARSRSGRPSGPNTGELFF
TGCGCCAGGTCGCGGTCCGGACGGCCTAGCGGGCCGAACACCGGGGAGCTGTTTTTT
>TRBV20-1|.|TRBJ2-5|.
CSARVLRRFQETQYF
TGCAGTGCTAGAGTACTTCGACGATTCCAAGAGACCCAGTACTTC
>TRBV29-1|few|TRBJ2-2|.
CSVKGDGELFF
TGCAGCGTGAAAGGGGACGGGGAGCTGTTTTTT
>TRBV2|many|TRBJ2-7|.
CASRRLFRYEQYF
TGTGCCAGCAGACGGCTTTTTCGGTACGAGCAGTACTTC
>TRBV28|many|TRBJ2-3|TRBD2
CASSFLAGSTDTQYF
TGTGCCAGCAGTTTCCTAGCGGGAAGCACAGATACGCAGTATTTT
>TRBV12-3/TRBV12-4|once|TRBJ2-3|TRBD2
CASTPPGTSGPDTQYF
TGTGCCAGCACTCCCCCCGGGACTAGCGGACCAGATACGCAGTATTTT
>TRBV7-3|.|TRBJ2-3|TRBD1
CASSPTGGRGSTDTQYF
TGTGCCAGCAGCCCTACAGGGGGACGAGGTAGCACAGATACGCAGTATTTT
>TRBV15|.|TRBJ2-3|TRBD2
CATSRDILAGAQDTQYF
TGTGCCACCAGCAGAGATATTCTAGCGGGAGCTCAAGATACGCAGTATTTT
>TRBV20-1|.|TRBJ2-2|TRBD1
CSARVTGPGELFF
TGCAGTGCTAGAGTGACAGGGCCCGGGGAGCTGTTTTTT
>TRBV27|many|TRBJ2-7|TRBD1
CASSPDRGLLYEQYF
TGTGCCAGCAGTCCTGACAGGGGGCTACTCTACGAGCAGTACTTC
>TRBV10-2|few|TRBJ1-5|.
CASSDGVGNQPQHF
TGCGCCAGCAGTGATGGGGTTGGCAATCAGCCCCAGCATTTT
>TRBV27|many|TRBJ1-1|.
CASRVGEDTEAFF
TGTGCCAGCAGGGTAGGGGAGGACACTGAAGCTTTCTTT
>TRBV2|many|TRBJ2-3|.
CATLRGRGQDTQYF
TGTGCCACCTTACGTGGGAGGGGACAAGATACGCAGTATTTT